This TCR beta chain originates from a study of beta chain features in type 1 diabetes. V trimming: 8 bases; J trimming: 4 bases; junction bases outside the gene matches: 1. Looked up from germline, CDR1 is ENHRY and CDR2 is SYGVKD. This CDR3 spans 14 amino acids. In the case of this clone: What it binds is unknown.

The isolated RNA, all of it, was reverse transcribed, so expressed TCRB transcripts were what got sequenced. The repertoire was sequenced with immunoSEQ multiplex PCR; TCRdb's copy has only in-frame clones and lacks some. The sample yields 150,000 to 170,000 clones, about 9.4% seen once. Sorting based on CD45RO/CCR7/CD25/CD127/CD95/CD27 separated CD4+ naive, central memory, regulatory and stem cell-like memory cells. Overall study results and limits: Shorter TCRB CDR3s, moderately but significantly so, marked every one of the four CD4+ subsets in Type 1 diabetes patients. Naive, central memory and regulatory TCRB repertoires appeared more similar among patients than healthy donors.

Material for sequencing was central memory CD4+ T cells from blood. This sequence joins TRBV10-3 and TRBJ2-1; 14 bases match TRBD2. The TCR sequence derives from a man aged 25-45 years with type 1 diabetes. The CDR3 DNA reads TGTGCCATCCGGACTAGCGGGGGGTACAATGAGCAGTTCTTC. Translation gives CAIRTSGGYNEQFF.